The sequence of this T cell receptor (beta chain) was determined in a study of CXCR3-negative and CXCR3-positive naive CD8 T cells. Across the whole study: Roughly 1.5 +/- 0.3 million TRB reads came from each library, giving about 135 million in total.

The germline gives CDR1 SNHLY, CDR2 FYNNEI. This CDR3 has 15 amino acids. Libraries were UMI-labeled 5' RACE TRB cDNA. No DNA is given; TCRdb re-called the 5' RACE reads and lists each CDR3 protein once. The sample data list 45,000 to 70,000 distinct CDR3 sequences. Whole-study findings and limits: Cryopreservation partially lowered CXCR3 expression, so most assays used fresh PBMCs. Naive subsets were similarly diverse, while memory CD8+ repertoires were much less diverse. Memory cells differed in TRBV-TRBJ usage, but naive CXCR3-negative and CXCR3-positive cells had similar usage.

About this clonotype: Its antigen is undetermined.

Sequencing was done on a sample of memory CD8+ T cells from blood. The V gene is TRBV2, the J gene TRBJ2-1; the TCRdb D gene call, TRBD2, has no DNA to confirm it. This TCR derives from a human donor in good health. Some clones in this sample may be carry-over from other donors' samples. The CDR3 reads CASSHRLAVDNEQFF.